This T cell receptor (beta chain) emerged from a study of blood T cell repertoires in COVID-19. Cohort 3 donors counted as recovered after two negative PCRs, clearance, or resolved symptoms. Concerning this clone itself: In the same sample, other DNA sequences code for this CDR3.

The CDR3 loop spans 16 amino acids. Per the germline V gene, CDR1 is SGHRS and CDR2 is YFSETQ. V was pared by 0 bases and J by 2 bases, with 5 bases of the junction left unmatched. Using immunoSEQ multiplex PCR, the repertoire was profiled, and TCRdb retains in-frame clones only, with some absent. This sample has about 260,000 clones, with around 86% found just once. The sequenced sample consisted of PBMCs or T cells enriched from blood (not recorded which). This receptor was obtained from a woman aged 45 to 65 who had recovered from COVID-19. The chain couples TRBV5-1 to TRBJ2-5, with 9 bases fitting TRBD2. CDR3 in DNA: TGCGCCAGCAGCTTGGGAGCGGGAGGTGGGCAAGAGACCCAGTACTTC. Encoded protein: CASSLGAGGGQETQYF. The full variable domain, its missing parts supplied by reference TRBV5-1 and TRBJ2-5, is KAGVTQTPRYLIKTRGQQVTLSCSPISGHRSVSWYQQTPGQGLQFLFEYFSETQRNKGNFPGRFSGRQFSNSRSEMNVSTLELGDSALYLCASSLGAGGGQETQYFGPGTRLLVL.